These T cell receptor beta chains were read from a single sample in a study of cytomegalovirus exposure and HLA in healthy donors. Data came from immunoSEQ multiplex PCR; TCRdb stores just in-frame clones and leaves some out. The listing records fewer than 60,000 clones. The sequencing input was PBMCs. The receptors stem from a middle-aged woman in good health and CMV-seronegative. Both conserved end residues are part of each CDR3. Each record gives: J gene, D gene, V gene, CDR3 protein, CDR3 DNA. The D gene is left open where the match is weak.

j_call: TRBJ2-2
d_call: NA
v_call: TRBV9
cdr3_aa: CASSPRTLTGELFF
cdr3_nt: TGTGCCAGCAGCCCCCGGACTCTCACCGGGGAGCTGTTTTTT

j_call: TRBJ2-1
d_call: NA
v_call: TRBV9
cdr3_aa: CASSVDGRDVYNEQFF
cdr3_nt: TGTGCCAGCAGCGTAGATGGCAGGGATGTCTACAATGAGCAGTTCTTC

j_call: TRBJ2-7
d_call: NA
v_call: TRBV4-3
cdr3_aa: CASSQGVLAAAYEQYF
cdr3_nt: TGCGCCAGCAGCCAAGGGGTCCTAGCCGCTGCCTACGAGCAGTACTTC

j_call: TRBJ1-1
d_call: NA
v_call: TRBV6-5
cdr3_aa: CVSSTRQADTEAFF
cdr3_nt: TGTGTCAGCAGTACACGACAGGCGGACACTGAAGCTTTCTTT

j_call: TRBJ2-5
d_call: NA
v_call: TRBV30
cdr3_aa: CAWTAGAGGETQYF
cdr3_nt: TGTGCCTGGACTGCGGGGGCCGGGGGGGAGACCCAGTACTTC

j_call: TRBJ1-5
d_call: TRBD1
v_call: TRBV19
cdr3_aa: CASSGQGVGNQPQHF
cdr3_nt: TGTGCCAGTAGTGGACAGGGGGTGGGCAATCAGCCCCAGCATTTT

j_call: TRBJ1-5
d_call: NA
v_call: TRBV28
cdr3_aa: CASSFFSNQPQHF
cdr3_nt: TGTGCCAGCAGTTTCTTCAGCAATCAGCCCCAGCATTTT

j_call: TRBJ2-4
d_call: TRBD1
v_call: TRBV5-1
cdr3_aa: CASSFGQGGIQYF
cdr3_nt: TGCGCCAGCAGCTTCGGACAGGGGGGCATTCAGTACTTC

j_call: TRBJ2-7
d_call: TRBD2
v_call: TRBV27
cdr3_aa: CASSLRGSGSSLGSYEQYF
cdr3_nt: TGTGCCAGCAGTTTACGGGGTAGCGGGAGCTCCCTGGGCTCCTACGAGCAGTACTTC

j_call: TRBJ1-1
d_call: TRBD1
v_call: TRBV5-8
cdr3_aa: CASSLVIGTGYSNTEAFF
cdr3_nt: TGTGCCAGCAGCTTGGTAATCGGGACAGGGTATTCCAACACTGAAGCTTTCTTT

j_call: TRBJ2-1
d_call: NA
v_call: TRBV2
cdr3_aa: CASMASSYNEQFF
cdr3_nt: TGTGCCAGCATGGCCAGCTCCTACAATGAGCAGTTCTTC

j_call: TRBJ1-1
d_call: NA
v_call: TRBV19
cdr3_aa: CASSTSRGSGTEAFF
cdr3_nt: TGTGCCAGTAGTACCTCCCGGGGATCGGGCACTGAAGCTTTCTTT

j_call: TRBJ1-2
d_call: NA
v_call: TRBV7-2
cdr3_aa: CASSFREYGYTF
cdr3_nt: TGTGCCAGCAGCTTCAGGGAATATGGCTACACCTTC

j_call: TRBJ2-1
d_call: TRBD2
v_call: TRBV7-3
cdr3_aa: CASSLAGGPGNEQFF
cdr3_nt: TGTGCCAGCAGCTTGGCGGGAGGGCCGGGAAATGAGCAGTTCTTC

j_call: TRBJ2-2
d_call: NA
v_call: TRBV4-2
cdr3_aa: CASSQEWVRGTGELFF
cdr3_nt: TGTGCCAGCAGCCAAGAGTGGGTTAGAGGCACCGGGGAGCTGTTTTTT

j_call: TRBJ1-4
d_call: NA
v_call: TRBV19
cdr3_aa: CASSIQGEKLFF
cdr3_nt: TGTGCCAGTAGTATCCAGGGTGAAAAACTGTTTTTT

j_call: TRBJ1-5
d_call: TRBD1
v_call: TRBV2
cdr3_aa: CASNIGQGYGQPQHF
cdr3_nt: TGTGCCAGCAATATCGGACAGGGCTATGGTCAGCCCCAGCATTTT

j_call: TRBJ1-1
d_call: NA
v_call: TRBV4-3
cdr3_aa: CASSQDPQGANTEDFF
cdr3_nt: TGCGCCAGCAGCCAAGATCCACAAGGGGCGAACACTGAAGATTTCTTT

j_call: TRBJ2-5
d_call: NA
v_call: TRBV9
cdr3_aa: CASSVGTAQETQYF
cdr3_nt: TGTGCCAGCAGCGTAGGGACTGCGCAAGAGACCCAGTACTTC

j_call: TRBJ2-5
d_call: NA
v_call: TRBV9
cdr3_aa: CASSVGASAIQETQYF
cdr3_nt: TGTGCCAGCAGCGTAGGAGCTAGCGCGATCCAAGAGACCCAGTACTTC

j_call: TRBJ1-1
d_call: NA
v_call: TRBV6-1
cdr3_aa: CASSEFEGLMNTEAFF
cdr3_nt: TGTGCCAGCAGTGAATTTGAGGGTCTTATGAACACTGAAGCTTTCTTT

j_call: TRBJ1-4
d_call: TRBD1
v_call: TRBV19
cdr3_aa: CASSPAGTGGEKLFF
cdr3_nt: TGTGCCAGTAGCCCCGCCGGGACAGGGGGCGAAAAACTGTTTTTT

j_call: TRBJ2-7
d_call: TRBD1
v_call: TRBV18
cdr3_aa: CASSPGTGGPMPMEQYF
cdr3_nt: TGTGCCAGCTCACCAGGGACAGGGGGCCCCATGCCGATGGAGCAGTACTTC

j_call: TRBJ1-5
d_call: NA
v_call: TRBV27
cdr3_aa: CASSYQGRGQPQHF
cdr3_nt: TGTGCCAGCAGTTACCAGGGGCGAGGCCAGCCCCAGCATTTT

j_call: TRBJ2-1
d_call: TRBD2
v_call: TRBV7-8
cdr3_aa: CASIMTSGRNNEQFF
cdr3_nt: TGTGCCAGCATCATGACTAGCGGGCGTAACAATGAGCAGTTCTTC

j_call: TRBJ2-5
d_call: TRBD2
v_call: TRBV7-9
cdr3_aa: CASSDHSGRRENQYF
cdr3_nt: TGTGCCAGCAGCGACCATAGCGGGAGAAGGGAGAACCAGTACTTC

j_call: TRBJ1-1
d_call: NA
v_call: TRBV5-6
cdr3_aa: CASSLHEVYMNTEAFF
cdr3_nt: TGTGCCAGCAGCCTTCACGAGGTGTATATGAACACTGAAGCTTTCTTT

j_call: TRBJ2-5
d_call: TRBD2
v_call: TRBV30
cdr3_aa: CAGSALAGGAETQYF
cdr3_nt: TGTGCCGGGAGTGCGTTAGCGGGGGGGGCGGAGACCCAGTACTTC

j_call: TRBJ2-2
d_call: TRBD2
v_call: TRBV19
cdr3_aa: CASSKHIAGGITGELFF
cdr3_nt: TGTGCCAGTAGTAAGCACATAGCGGGAGGCATCACCGGGGAGCTGTTTTTT

j_call: TRBJ2-3
d_call: TRBD2
v_call: TRBV5-4
cdr3_aa: CASSSGLAGGTHTDTQYF
cdr3_nt: TGTGCCAGCAGCTCCGGACTAGCGGGGGGCACCCACACAGATACGCAGTATTTT

j_call: TRBJ1-2
d_call: NA
v_call: TRBV28
cdr3_aa: CASRTENNYGYTF
cdr3_nt: TGTGCCAGCAGGACGGAGAATAACTATGGCTACACCTTC

j_call: TRBJ2-2
d_call: TRBD1
v_call: TRBV11-3
cdr3_aa: CASSPGDRGQDTGELFF
cdr3_nt: TGTGCCAGCAGCCCAGGGGACAGGGGGCAGGACACCGGGGAGCTGTTTTTT

j_call: TRBJ2-7
d_call: TRBD2
v_call: TRBV10-1
cdr3_aa: CASRATSGHYEQYF
cdr3_nt: TGCGCCAGCAGGGCGACTAGCGGACACTACGAGCAGTACTTC

j_call: TRBJ1-4
d_call: NA
v_call: TRBV30
cdr3_aa: CAWSPSPGGRLFF
cdr3_nt: TGTGCCTGGAGTCCCTCCCCTGGGGGGAGACTGTTTTTT

j_call: TRBJ2-7
d_call: TRBD1
v_call: TRBV7-2
cdr3_aa: CASSLGQGGNEQYF
cdr3_nt: TGTGCCAGCAGCTTAGGACAGGGTGGAAACGAGCAGTACTTC

j_call: TRBJ1-2
d_call: NA
v_call: TRBV29-1
cdr3_aa: CSVDFGTPYGYTF
cdr3_nt: TGCAGCGTTGATTTCGGGACACCCTATGGCTACACCTTC

j_call: TRBJ2-7
d_call: NA
v_call: TRBV7-3
cdr3_aa: CASSLGQLREQYF
cdr3_nt: TGTGCCAGCAGCTTAGGACAGTTACGAGAGCAGTACTTC

j_call: TRBJ1-1
d_call: TRBD1
v_call: TRBV30
cdr3_aa: CAWSPRQGGNTEAFF
cdr3_nt: TGTGCCTGGAGTCCAAGACAGGGGGGGAACACTGAAGCTTTCTTT

j_call: TRBJ1-2
d_call: NA
v_call: TRBV7-9
cdr3_aa: CASSASGGETRTSYGYTF
cdr3_nt: TGTGCCAGCAGCGCTAGCGGTGGGGAGACAAGGACCTCCTATGGCTACACCTTC

j_call: TRBJ1-1
d_call: TRBD1
v_call: TRBV10-3
cdr3_aa: CAISESGGREAFF
cdr3_nt: TGTGCCATCAGTGAGTCAGGGGGCAGGGAAGCTTTCTTT

j_call: TRBJ2-1
d_call: TRBD2
v_call: TRBV4-2
cdr3_aa: CASSHDIPGLAQIGNEQFF
cdr3_nt: TGTGCCAGCAGCCATGACATACCGGGACTAGCGCAAATTGGGAATGAGCAGTTCTTC

j_call: TRBJ2-7
d_call: TRBD2
v_call: TRBV7-2
cdr3_aa: CASSSRSGGLIYEQYF
cdr3_nt: TGTGCCAGCAGCTCCCGTAGCGGGGGGCTTATCTACGAGCAGTACTTC

j_call: TRBJ1-6
d_call: TRBD1
v_call: TRBV28
cdr3_aa: CASSPGQAPFGPLHF
cdr3_nt: TGTGCCAGCAGTCCAGGACAGGCGCCCTTCGGACCCCTCCACTTT

j_call: TRBJ1-4
d_call: TRBD1
v_call: TRBV4-1
cdr3_aa: CASSQDPRNRGTNEKLFF
cdr3_nt: TGCGCCAGCAGCCAAGACCCCCGGAACAGGGGGACTAATGAAAAACTGTTTTTT

j_call: TRBJ1-2
d_call: NA
v_call: TRBV28
cdr3_aa: CASETANYGYTF
cdr3_nt: TGTGCCAGCGAAACAGCTAACTATGGCTACACCTTC

j_call: TRBJ1-1
d_call: NA
v_call: TRBV29-1
cdr3_aa: CSAGDGSNTEAFF
cdr3_nt: TGCAGCGCGGGGGACGGATCTAACACTGAAGCTTTCTTT